This T cell receptor beta chain was sequenced during a study of T cells in Graves' hyperthyroidism and ophthalmopathy. Pregnant or lactating patients were excluded, as were those with uncontrolled infection or other autoimmune disease. Clinical symptoms, serum thyroxine, TRAb, thyroid ultrasound and orbital computed tomography informed diagnoses. Remarks on this clonotype: Antigen: not known. One junction end does not reproduce the germline sequence, and a read error may be involved.

Amplified TCR beta CDR3 regions came from RNA transcripts. HTBI primers were employed in a first-round RT-PCR of the TCR CDR3. TCRdb itself ran the multiplex PCR reads through MiXCR, one entry per CDR3 protein. The sample lists around 540,000 distinct CDR3 sequences; roughly 50% were seen once. Study-level results: Expanded thyroid clonotypes (above 0.001) were mostly also found in blood. Ophthalmopathy was distinguished from stable hyperthyroidism by 13 V-J signatures.

Germline V gene data show CDR1 as ENHRY and CDR2 as SYGVKD. The CDR3 spans 15 residues. The source of this sequence is a woman aged 18-29 years with Graves' hyperthyroidism. V and J are TRBV10-3 and TRBJ2-7, with TRBD1 matching 7 bases. Sequenced input: peripheral blood or thyroid tissue (not recorded which). The CDR3 spells CASSSNDRASYEQYF. The CDR3 DNA follows: TGTGCCAGCAGTTCCAACGACAGGGCCTCCTACGAGCAGTACTTC.